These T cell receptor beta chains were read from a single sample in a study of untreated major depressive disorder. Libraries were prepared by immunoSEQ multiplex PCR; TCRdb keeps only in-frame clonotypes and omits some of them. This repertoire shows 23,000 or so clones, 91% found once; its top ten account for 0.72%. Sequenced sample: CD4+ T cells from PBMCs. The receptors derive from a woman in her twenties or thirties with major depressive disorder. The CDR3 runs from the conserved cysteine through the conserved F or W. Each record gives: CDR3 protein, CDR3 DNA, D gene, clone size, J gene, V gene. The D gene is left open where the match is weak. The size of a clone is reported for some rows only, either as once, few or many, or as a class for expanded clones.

CDR3: CASSSRDGQGAHGYTF; DNA: TGTGCCAGCAGCTCCCGGGATGGACAGGGGGCTCATGGCTACACCTTC; D: TRBD1; size: once; J: TRBJ1-2; V: TRBV13
CDR3: CATFGSSTYGYTF; DNA: TGTGCCACTTTTGGGAGTTCAACGTATGGCTACACCTTC; D: -; size: -; J: TRBJ1-2; V: TRBV6-5
CDR3: CASSLVTGGNHYGYTF; DNA: TGTGCCAGCAGCTTGGTTACAGGGGGAAATCACTATGGCTACACCTTC; D: TRBD1; size: few; J: TRBJ1-2; V: TRBV5-6
CDR3: CASSLDRLSKNIQYF; DNA: TGTGCCAGCAGCTTGGACAGGCTATCCAAAAACATTCAGTACTTC; D: TRBD1; size: few; J: TRBJ2-4; V: TRBV11-1
CDR3: CASSVVGDGTDTQYF; DNA: TGTGCCAGCAGCGTAGTCGGCGATGGCACAGATACGCAGTATTTT; D: -; size: -; J: TRBJ2-3; V: TRBV9
CDR3: CASSLAGTNEQYF; DNA: TGTGCCAGCAGCTTAGCAGGGACCAACGAGCAGTACTTC; D: -; size: once; J: TRBJ2-7; V: TRBV7-8
CDR3: CATSRDKGTNEKLFF; DNA: TGTGCCACCAGCAGAGATAAGGGAACTAATGAAAAACTGTTTTTT; D: -; size: -; J: TRBJ1-4; V: TRBV15
CDR3: CASSNAYEQYF; DNA: TGTGCCAGCAGCAACGCATACGAGCAGTACTTC; D: -; size: -; J: TRBJ2-7; V: TRBV7-2
CDR3: CASSLPGWDSNQPQHF; DNA: TGTGCCAGCAGCTTACCGGGTTGGGATAGCAATCAGCCCCAGCATTTT; D: -; size: -; J: TRBJ1-5; V: TRBV11-3
CDR3: CASSYQAYNSPLHF; DNA: TGTGCCAGCAGTTATCAGGCCTATAATTCACCCCTCCACTTT; D: -; size: -; J: TRBJ1-6; V: TRBV6-6
CDR3: CASSPGTVSYEQYF; DNA: TGTGCCAGCAGCCCCGGGACGGTCTCCTACGAGCAGTACTTC; D: -; size: -; J: TRBJ2-7; V: TRBV11-3
CDR3: CASSQVSLVPGNYEQYF; DNA: TGCGCCAGCAGCCAGGTGAGTTTGGTACCCGGAAACTACGAGCAGTACTTC; D: -; size: -; J: TRBJ2-7; V: TRBV4-1
CDR3: CASSLGTGRSQPQHF; DNA: TGTGCCAGCAGTTTGGGGACAGGGAGAAGTCAGCCCCAGCATTTT; D: TRBD1; size: -; J: TRBJ1-5; V: TRBV28
CDR3: CASSPYGTNGYTF; DNA: TGTGCCAGCAGCCCTTACGGGACGAATGGCTACACCTTC; D: -; size: -; J: TRBJ1-2; V: TRBV5-6
CDR3: CASSLEVRLTYEQYF; DNA: TGTGCCAGCAGCTTAGAGGTCAGACTGACCTACGAGCAGTACTTC; D: -; size: -; J: TRBJ2-7; V: TRBV11-2
CDR3: CASSQDWAGGGNIQYF; DNA: TGTGCCAGCAGCCAAGATTGGGCGGGGGGAGGAAACATTCAGTACTTC; D: TRBD2; size: -; J: TRBJ2-4; V: TRBV4-2
CDR3: CASRSQGASYGYTF; DNA: TGTGCCAGCAGGTCCCAGGGGGCTAGCTATGGCTACACCTTC; D: TRBD1; size: -; J: TRBJ1-2; V: TRBV27
CDR3: CASSIPGAYYGYTF; DNA: TGTGCCAGTAGTATTCCAGGGGCCTACTATGGCTACACCTTC; D: -; size: -; J: TRBJ1-2; V: TRBV19
CDR3: CATSREYGQPQHF; DNA: TGTGCCACCAGCAGAGAATATGGGCAGCCCCAGCATTTT; D: -; size: few; J: TRBJ1-5; V: TRBV15
CDR3: CASSAGTGETQYF; DNA: TGTGCCAGCAGCGCCGGGACGGGGGAGACCCAGTACTTC; D: -; size: -; J: TRBJ2-5; V: TRBV9
CDR3: CASSRGGSTDTQYF; DNA: TGTGCCAGTAGTCGTGGCGGAAGCACAGATACGCAGTATTTT; D: -; size: -; J: TRBJ2-3; V: TRBV19
CDR3: CASSWLDLGEQYF; DNA: TGTGCCAGCAGCTGGCTAGATCTGGGCGAGCAGTACTTC; D: -; size: -; J: TRBJ2-7; V: TRBV7-9
CDR3: CASSPLPSGRTNEQFF; DNA: TGTGCCAGCTCACCCCTCCCTAGCGGGAGGACCAATGAGCAGTTCTTC; D: TRBD2; size: -; J: TRBJ2-1; V: TRBV18
CDR3: CASSPAPGARSPLHF; DNA: TGTGCCAGCAGTCCCGCGCCCGGGGCTCGGTCACCCCTCCACTTT; D: -; size: once; J: TRBJ1-6; V: TRBV28
CDR3: CASQAGGRLNEQFF; DNA: TGTGCCAGTCAAGCGGGAGGGCGTCTTAATGAGCAGTTCTTC; D: TRBD2; size: -; J: TRBJ2-1; V: TRBV11-3
CDR3: CASSLRLAGRYNEQFF; DNA: TGTGCCAGCAGCTTGAGACTAGCGGGGAGGTACAATGAGCAGTTCTTC; D: TRBD2; size: -; J: TRBJ2-1; V: TRBV7-2
CDR3: CASSSPGGKGNQPQHF; DNA: TGTGCCAGCAGTTCCCCAGGGGGAAAGGGCAATCAGCCCCAGCATTTT; D: TRBD1; size: -; J: TRBJ1-5; V: TRBV28
CDR3: CASGKQGRFAEQYF; DNA: TGTGCCAGCGGGAAACAGGGGAGGTTCGCCGAGCAGTACTTC; D: -; size: -; J: TRBJ2-7; V: TRBV2
CDR3: CASSLVPGTQETQYF; DNA: TGCGCCAGCAGCTTAGTCCCCGGAACTCAAGAGACCCAGTACTTC; D: -; size: -; J: TRBJ2-5; V: TRBV5-1
CDR3: CASSLAKGMAFPGELFF; DNA: TGTGCCAGCAGCTTAGCAAAGGGTATGGCCTTCCCCGGGGAGCTGTTTTTT; D: -; size: -; J: TRBJ2-2; V: TRBV7-9
CDR3: CASSFGRYEQYF; DNA: TGTGCCAGCAGTTTCGGCAGATACGAGCAGTACTTC; D: -; size: -; J: TRBJ2-7; V: TRBV28
CDR3: CASSERQSNQPQHF; DNA: TGTGCCAGCAGTGAACGACAGTCCAATCAGCCCCAGCATTTT; D: -; size: -; J: TRBJ1-5; V: TRBV2
CDR3: CATSRAVNNAGDNEQFF; DNA: TGTGCCACCAGCAGAGCGGTAAACAACGCCGGGGACAATGAGCAGTTCTTC; D: -; size: -; J: TRBJ2-1; V: TRBV15
CDR3: CASSSLGGGGAGELFF; DNA: TGTGCCAGCAGCTCCCTTGGAGGCGGGGGGGCCGGGGAGCTGTTTTTT; D: TRBD2; size: -; J: TRBJ2-2; V: TRBV7-2
CDR3: CASSLEAAITDTQYF; DNA: TGTGCCAGCAGCTTAGAAGCGGCTATCACAGATACGCAGTATTTT; D: -; size: -; J: TRBJ2-3; V: TRBV7-8
CDR3: CASRPGTGANYGYTF; DNA: TGTGCCAGCCGTCCCGGGACAGGGGCGAACTATGGCTACACCTTC; D: TRBD1; size: -; J: TRBJ1-2; V: TRBV9
CDR3: CASSPRSGAGGSYEQYF; DNA: TGTGCCAGCAGCCCACGTAGTGGAGCGGGAGGATCCTACGAGCAGTACTTC; D: TRBD2; size: -; J: TRBJ2-7; V: TRBV7-6
CDR3: CASSGWGANTEAFF; DNA: TGTGCCAGCAGTGGGTGGGGGGCGAACACTGAAGCTTTCTTT; D: -; size: -; J: TRBJ1-1; V: TRBV2
CDR3: CASSRDYTNTGELFF; DNA: TGTGCCAGCAGTAGGGACTACACGAACACCGGGGAGCTGTTTTTT; D: TRBD2; size: -; J: TRBJ2-2; V: TRBV5-4
CDR3: CASRLAGGYEQYF; DNA: TGTGCCAGCAGGTTAGCAGGGGGCTACGAGCAGTACTTC; D: TRBD1; size: once; J: TRBJ2-7; V: TRBV27
CDR3: CASSSPGRRGGYGYTF; DNA: TGTGCCAGCAGCTCCCCGGGGCGCAGGGGTGGCTATGGCTACACCTTC; D: -; size: -; J: TRBJ1-2; V: TRBV7-8
CDR3: CATSRGSINEQFF; DNA: TGTGCCACCAGCAGGGGAAGCATCAATGAGCAGTTCTTC; D: -; size: -; J: TRBJ2-1; V: TRBV15
CDR3: CASSSYTGELFF; DNA: TGTGCCAGCAGCTCCTACACCGGGGAGCTGTTTTTT; D: -; size: few; J: TRBJ2-2; V: TRBV7-2
CDR3: CASSLYKGLNEKLFF; DNA: TGTGCCAGCAGCCTGTATAAAGGTCTTAATGAAAAACTGTTTTTT; D: -; size: -; J: TRBJ1-4; V: TRBV14
CDR3: CASSVEERGRYGYTF; DNA: TGTGCCAGCAGCGTAGAGGAACGGGGGCGCTATGGCTACACCTTC; D: -; size: -; J: TRBJ1-2; V: TRBV9
CDR3: CASRGPNYNEQFF; DNA: TGTGCCAGTCGGGGGCCTAACTACAATGAGCAGTTCTTC; D: -; size: -; J: TRBJ2-1; V: TRBV18
CDR3: CASSLLGTEAFF; DNA: TGTGCCAGCAGCTTACTAGGAACTGAAGCTTTCTTT; D: -; size: -; J: TRBJ1-1; V: TRBV11-1
CDR3: CASSQGPRTGSYGYTF; DNA: TGCGCCAGCAGCCAAGGTCCCCGGACAGGGTCCTATGGCTACACCTTC; D: TRBD1; size: once; J: TRBJ1-2; V: TRBV4-3
CDR3: CASSSQGNGYEQYF; DNA: TGCGCCAGCAGCTCCCAGGGTAATGGCTACGAGCAGTACTTC; D: -; size: -; J: TRBJ2-7; V: TRBV5-1
CDR3: CATNPTGSSGNTIYF; DNA: TGTGCCACAAATCCTACAGGGAGCTCTGGAAACACCATATATTTT; D: -; size: -; J: TRBJ1-3; V: TRBV10-3
CDR3: CASSQDTDRVYEQYF; DNA: TGCGCCAGCAGCCAAGACACGGACAGGGTGTACGAGCAGTACTTC; D: TRBD1; size: -; J: TRBJ2-7; V: TRBV4-1
CDR3: CASSLGGRGRDTQYF; DNA: TGCGCCAGCAGCCTAGGGGGTAGGGGCAGAGATACGCAGTATTTT; D: -; size: -; J: TRBJ2-3; V: TRBV5-1
CDR3: CASSVAANTEAFF; DNA: TGTGCCAGCAGCGTAGCAGCGAACACTGAAGCTTTCTTT; D: -; size: -; J: TRBJ1-1; V: TRBV9
CDR3: CATSREDTEAFF; DNA: TGTGCCACCAGCAGAGAGGACACTGAAGCTTTCTTT; D: -; size: -; J: TRBJ1-1; V: TRBV15
CDR3: CASSGGGVESPLHF; DNA: TGTGCCAGCAGCGGAGGGGGAGTAGAGTCACCCCTCCACTTT; D: -; size: -; J: TRBJ1-6; V: TRBV7-9
CDR3: CASSGQGDYGYTF; DNA: TGTGCCAGCAGCGGACAGGGAGACTATGGCTACACCTTC; D: TRBD1; size: -; J: TRBJ1-2; V: TRBV9
CDR3: CASGLYHTEAFF; DNA: TGTGCTAGTGGTTTGTACCACACTGAAGCTTTCTTT; D: -; size: -; J: TRBJ1-1; V: TRBV12-5